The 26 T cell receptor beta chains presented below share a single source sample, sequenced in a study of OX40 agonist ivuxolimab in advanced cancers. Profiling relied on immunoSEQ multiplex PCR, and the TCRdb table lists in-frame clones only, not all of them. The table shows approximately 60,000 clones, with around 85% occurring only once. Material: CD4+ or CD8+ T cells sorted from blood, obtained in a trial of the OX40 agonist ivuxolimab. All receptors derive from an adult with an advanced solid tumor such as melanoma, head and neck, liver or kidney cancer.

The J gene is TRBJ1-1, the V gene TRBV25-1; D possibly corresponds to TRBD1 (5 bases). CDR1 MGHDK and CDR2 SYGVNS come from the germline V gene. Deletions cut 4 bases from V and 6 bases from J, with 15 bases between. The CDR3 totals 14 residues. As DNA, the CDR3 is TGTGCCAGCAGTGGATCGATGGGGGGGGCTGAAGCTTTCTTT. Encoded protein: CASSGSMGGAEAFF.

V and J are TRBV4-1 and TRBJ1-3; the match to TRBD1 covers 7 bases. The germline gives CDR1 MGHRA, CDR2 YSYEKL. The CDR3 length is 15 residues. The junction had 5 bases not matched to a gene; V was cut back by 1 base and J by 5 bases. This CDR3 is CASSQAGTVRNTIYF. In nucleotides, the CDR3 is TGCGCCAGCAGCCAAGCCGGGACAGTAAGAAACACCATATATTTT.

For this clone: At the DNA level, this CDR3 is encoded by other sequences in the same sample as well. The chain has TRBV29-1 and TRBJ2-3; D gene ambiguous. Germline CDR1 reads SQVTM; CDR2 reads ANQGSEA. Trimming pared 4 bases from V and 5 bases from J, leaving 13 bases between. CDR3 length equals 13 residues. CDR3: CSVGSTFGDTQYF. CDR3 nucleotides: TGCAGCGTTGGTTCCACCTTCGGAGATACGCAGTATTTT.

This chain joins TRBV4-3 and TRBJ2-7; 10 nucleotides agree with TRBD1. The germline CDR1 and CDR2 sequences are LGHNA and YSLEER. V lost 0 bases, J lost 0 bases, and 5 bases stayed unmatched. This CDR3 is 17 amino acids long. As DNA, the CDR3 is TGCGCCAGCAGCCAAGATCTGGGGACAGGGGTCTCCTACGAGCAGTACTTC. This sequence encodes CASSQDLGTGVSYEQYF.

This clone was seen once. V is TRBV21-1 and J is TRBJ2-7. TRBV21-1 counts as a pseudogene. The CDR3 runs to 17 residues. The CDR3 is CASSNFCFRLPGNEQYF. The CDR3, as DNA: TGTGCCAGCAGCAATTTTTGTTTTCGGCTCCCGGGCAACGAGCAGTACTTC.

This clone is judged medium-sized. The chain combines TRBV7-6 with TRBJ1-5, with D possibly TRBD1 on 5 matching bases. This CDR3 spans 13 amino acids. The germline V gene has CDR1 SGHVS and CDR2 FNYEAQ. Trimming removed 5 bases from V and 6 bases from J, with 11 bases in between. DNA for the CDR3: TGTGCCAGCAGCGGCAGGGAGAGTCAGCCCCAGCATTTT. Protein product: CASSGRESQPQHF.

The chain's CDR3 is CASGLGAGGNEQFF. In nucleotides, the CDR3 is TGTGCTAGTGGTTTGGGGGCGGGAGGCAATGAGCAGTTCTTC. The rearrangement links TRBV12-5 to TRBJ2-1; 8 nucleotides match TRBD2. Trimming cost V 1 base and J 6 bases; bases outside gene matches: 2. The germline V gene has CDR1 LGHNT and CDR2 FRNRAP. This CDR3 has 14 amino acids.

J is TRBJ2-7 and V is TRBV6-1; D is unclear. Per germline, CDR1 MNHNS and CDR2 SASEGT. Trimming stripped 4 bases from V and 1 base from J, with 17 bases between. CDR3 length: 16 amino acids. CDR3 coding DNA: TGTGCCAGCAGTGCCACCCCGACATCCGTATCCTACGAGCAGTACTTC. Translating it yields CASSATPTSVSYEQYF.

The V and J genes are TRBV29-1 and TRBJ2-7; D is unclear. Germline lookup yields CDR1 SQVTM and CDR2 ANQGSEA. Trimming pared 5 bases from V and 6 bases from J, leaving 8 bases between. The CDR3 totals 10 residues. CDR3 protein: CSVRIGEQYF. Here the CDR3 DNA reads TGCAGCGTTAGGATTGGCGAGCAGTACTTC.

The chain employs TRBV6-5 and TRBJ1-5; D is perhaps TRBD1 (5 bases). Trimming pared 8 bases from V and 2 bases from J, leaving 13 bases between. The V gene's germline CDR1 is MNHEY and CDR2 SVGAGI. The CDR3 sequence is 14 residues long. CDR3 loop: CASQLGPGNQPQHF. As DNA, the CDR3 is TGTGCCAGCCAGTTGGGACCCGGCAATCAGCCCCAGCATTTT.

The DNA of the CDR3 is TGTGCCAGCACGCTCTCTGGGGCCAACGTCCTGACTTTC. It specifies CASTLSGANVLTF. J is TRBJ2-6 and V is TRBV2; D call uncertain. With 7 bases removed from V and 0 bases from J, the gap between germline ends came to 4 bases. This CDR3 is built from 13 residues. Germline lookup yields CDR1 SNHLY and CDR2 FYNNEI.

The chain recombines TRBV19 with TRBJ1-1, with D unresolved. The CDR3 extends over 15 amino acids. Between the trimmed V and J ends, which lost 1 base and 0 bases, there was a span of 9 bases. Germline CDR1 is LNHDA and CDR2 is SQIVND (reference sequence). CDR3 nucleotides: TGTGCCAGTAGTATAGTGGGAGAGATGAACACTGAAGCTTTCTTT. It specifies CASSIVGEMNTEAFF.

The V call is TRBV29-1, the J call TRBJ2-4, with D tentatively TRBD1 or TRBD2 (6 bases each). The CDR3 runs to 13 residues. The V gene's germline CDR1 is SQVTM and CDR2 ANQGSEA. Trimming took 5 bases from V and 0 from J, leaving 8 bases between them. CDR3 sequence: CSVRGQAKNIQYF. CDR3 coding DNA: TGCAGCGTTCGGGGGCAAGCCAAAAACATTCAGTACTTC.

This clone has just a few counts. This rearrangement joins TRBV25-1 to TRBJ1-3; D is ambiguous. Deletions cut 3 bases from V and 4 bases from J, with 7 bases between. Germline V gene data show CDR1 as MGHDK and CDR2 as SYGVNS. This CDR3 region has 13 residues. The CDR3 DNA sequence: TGTGCCAGCAGTGAGCCTGGCGGAAACACCATATATTTT. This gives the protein CASSEPGGNTIYF.

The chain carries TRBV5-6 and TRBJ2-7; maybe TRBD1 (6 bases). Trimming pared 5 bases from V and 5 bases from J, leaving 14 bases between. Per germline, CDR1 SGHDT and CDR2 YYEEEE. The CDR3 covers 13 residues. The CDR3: CASRPTGIHEQYF. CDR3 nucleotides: TGTGCCAGCAGACCAACAGGGATCCACGAGCAGTACTTC.

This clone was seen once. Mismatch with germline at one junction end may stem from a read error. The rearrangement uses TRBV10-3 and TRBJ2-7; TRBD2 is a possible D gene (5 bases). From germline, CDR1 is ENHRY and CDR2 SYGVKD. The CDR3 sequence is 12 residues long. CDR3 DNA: TGTGCCATCAGTGAGTCGTCGGGGTCCCCCCACTTC. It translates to CAISESSGSPHF.

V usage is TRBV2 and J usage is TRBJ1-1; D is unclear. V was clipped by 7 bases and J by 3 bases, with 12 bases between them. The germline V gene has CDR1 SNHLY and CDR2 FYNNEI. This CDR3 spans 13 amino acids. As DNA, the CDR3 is TGTGCCAGCAACGGATTGGAGGACACTGAAGCTTTCTTT. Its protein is CASNGLEDTEAFF. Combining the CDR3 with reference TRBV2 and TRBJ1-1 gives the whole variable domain EPEVTQTPSHQVTQMGQEVILRCVPISNHLYFYWYRQILGQKVEFLVSFYNNEISEKSEIFDDQFSVERPDGSNFTLKIRSTKLEDSAMYFCASNGLEDTEAFFGQGTRLTVV.

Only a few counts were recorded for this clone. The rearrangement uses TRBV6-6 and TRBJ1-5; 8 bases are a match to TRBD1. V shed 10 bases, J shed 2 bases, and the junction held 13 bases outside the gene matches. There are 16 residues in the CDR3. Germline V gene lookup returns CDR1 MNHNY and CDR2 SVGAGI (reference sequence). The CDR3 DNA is TGTGCCACACAAAGCGGACAGGGTGGTCGCAATCAGCCCCAGCATTTT. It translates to CATQSGQGGRNQPQHF.

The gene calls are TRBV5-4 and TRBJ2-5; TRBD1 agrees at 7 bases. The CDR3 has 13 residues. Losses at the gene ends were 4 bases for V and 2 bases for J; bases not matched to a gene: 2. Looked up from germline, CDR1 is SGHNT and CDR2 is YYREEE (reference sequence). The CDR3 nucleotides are TGTGCCAGCAGCACGGACAGGCAAGAGACCCAGTACTTC. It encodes CASSTDRQETQYF.

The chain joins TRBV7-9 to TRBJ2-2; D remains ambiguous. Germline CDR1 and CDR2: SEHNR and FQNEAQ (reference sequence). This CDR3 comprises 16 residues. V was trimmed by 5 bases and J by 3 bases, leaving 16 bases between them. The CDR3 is CASSEHASADTGELFF. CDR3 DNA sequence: TGTGCCAGCAGCGAGCATGCGAGCGCAGACACCGGGGAGCTGTTTTTT.

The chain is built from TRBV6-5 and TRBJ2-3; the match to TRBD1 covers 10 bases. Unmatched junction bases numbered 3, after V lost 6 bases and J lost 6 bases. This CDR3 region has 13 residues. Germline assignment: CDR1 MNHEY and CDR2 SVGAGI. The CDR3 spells CASRGTGVDTQYF. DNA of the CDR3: TGTGCCAGCAGGGGGACAGGGGTGGATACGCAGTATTTT.

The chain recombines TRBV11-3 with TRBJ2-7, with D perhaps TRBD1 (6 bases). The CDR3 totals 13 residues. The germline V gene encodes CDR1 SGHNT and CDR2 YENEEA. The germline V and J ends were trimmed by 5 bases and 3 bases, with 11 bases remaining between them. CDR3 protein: CASSPSRGYEQYF. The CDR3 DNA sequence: TGTGCCAGCAGCCCCTCCAGGGGCTACGAGCAGTACTTC.

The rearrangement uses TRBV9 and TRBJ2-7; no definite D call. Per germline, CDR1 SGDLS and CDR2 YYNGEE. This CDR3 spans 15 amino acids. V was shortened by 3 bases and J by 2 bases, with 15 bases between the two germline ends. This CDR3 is CASSEGWSPTYEQYF. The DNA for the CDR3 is TGTGCCAGCAGCGAGGGTTGGTCCCCCACCTACGAGCAGTACTTC. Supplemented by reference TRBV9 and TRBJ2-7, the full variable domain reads DSGVTQTPKHLITATGQRVTLRCSPRSGDLSVYWYQQSLDQGLQFLIQYYNGEERAKGNILERFSAQQFPDLHSELNLSSLELGDSALYFCASSEGWSPTYEQYFGPGTRLTVT.

In DNA form, the CDR3 reads TGTGCCATCACCGCGGACAGGGAAGAGACCCAGTACTTC. Translating it yields CAITADREETQYF. The rearrangement joins TRBV10-3 to TRBJ2-5; 8 bases are a match to TRBD1. The CDR3 has 13 amino acids. From germline, CDR1 is ENHRY and CDR2 SYGVKD. V gave up 7 bases and J gave up 3 bases; unmatched junction bases: 4.

CDR3 nucleotide sequence: TGTGCCAGTACTAGGAGGACGCCTCCGAACACCGGGGAGCTGTTTTTT. Its translation: CASTRRTPPNTGELFF. The chain couples TRBV19 to TRBJ2-2; D is perhaps TRBD2 (5 bases). The germline V and J ends were trimmed by 7 bases and 0 bases, with 15 bases remaining between them. The CDR3 extends over 16 amino acids. Germline loops: CDR1 LNHDA, CDR2 SQIVND (reference sequence).

The DNA for the CDR3 is TGTGCCAGCAGCCAAGCGGGGAAGGGCTCCTACGAGCAGTACTTC. Its translation is CASSQAGKGSYEQYF. The chain employs TRBV4-2 and TRBJ2-7; tentatively, D is TRBD2 (5 bases). The CDR3 totals 15 residues. The V gene lost 1 base and the J gene lost 0 bases, with 10 bases spanning the gap. Germline loops: CDR1 LGHNA, CDR2 YNFKEQ.